The 4 T cell receptor beta chains presented below share a single source sample, sequenced in a study of blood T cell repertoires in COVID-19. The method was immunoSEQ multiplex PCR; TCRdb's version includes in-frame clones alone and lacks a portion of them. The sample lists about 150,000 clones; around 82% were seen once. The sample comprised peripheral blood. The receptors come from an elderly woman with active or convalescent COVID-19.

The rearrangement joins TRBV5-1 to TRBJ2-3, with unresolved D. In germline, CDR1 is SGHRS, CDR2 YFSETQ. The CDR3 length is 12 residues. V was trimmed by 4 bases and J by 2 bases, leaving 5 bases between them. DNA for the CDR3: TGCGCCAGCAGCCTATACACAGATACGCAGTATTTT. It translates to CASSLYTDTQYF.

About this clone itself: One junction end disagrees with the germline gene, perhaps due to a read error. V usage is TRBV6-1 and J usage is TRBJ2-1, with 8 bases matching TRBD2. The germline CDR1 and CDR2 sequences are MNHNS and SASEGT. CDR3 length equals 13 residues. The CDR3 DNA follows: TGTGCCAGCAGGGAAGGACTAGCCAATGAGCAGTTCTTC. Encoded protein: CASREGLANEQFF.

The V call is TRBV25-1, the J call TRBJ2-3, with 7 bases identical to TRBD2. Per the germline V gene, CDR1 is MGHDK and CDR2 is SYGVNS. The V and J ends lost 9 bases and 0 bases, in that order; junction bases with no gene match: 15. CDR3 length: 17 amino acids. DNA for the CDR3: TGTGCCAGAAAGAACGCTAGCGGAGGTCGCAGCACAGATACGCAGTATTTT. Translation gives CARKNASGGRSTDTQYF. The full variable domain, rest sourced from reference TRBV25-1 and TRBJ2-3, is EADIYQTPRYLVIGTGKKITLECSQTMGHDKMYWYQQDPGMELHLIHYSYGVNSTEKGDLSSESTVSRIRTEHFPLTLESARPSHTSQYLCARKNASGGRSTDTQYFGPGTRLTVL.

The chain employs TRBV6-5 and TRBJ1-5, with a tentative D call TRBD1 (6 bases). V was cut by 6 bases and J by 6 bases, with 15 bases left in between. This CDR3 contains 14 residues. Per the germline V gene, CDR1 is MNHEY and CDR2 is SVGAGI. Here the CDR3 DNA reads TGTGCCAGCAGCCGCGGGGGGGCAGCTCAGCCCCAGCATTTT. This codes for CASSRGGAAQPQHF.